The rows below give T cell receptor beta chains drawn from one sample of a study of blood T cell repertoires in COVID-19. Assay used: immunoSEQ multiplex PCR; TCRdb lists only in-frame clones, some missing. The data hold 330,000 or so clones, with about 90% observed a single time. Sequencing input: PBMCs or T cells enriched from blood (not recorded which). The receptors originated from a man between 35 and 55 years old in a cohort exposed to, infected with or recovered from COVID-19 (not recorded which). The CDR3 runs from the conserved cysteine through the conserved F or W. D genes are given only for firm matches. Some rows mark clone size as missing; the rest say once, few, many or name a class of expanded clone.

clone_size: few; j_call: TRBJ2-4; v_call: TRBV4-2; d_call: TRBD2; cdr3_aa: CASSQDGATSGGGKNIQYF; cdr3_nt: TGTGCCAGCAGCCAAGATGGGGCTACTAGCGGAGGAGGCAAAAACATTCAGTACTTC
clone_size: -; j_call: TRBJ2-3; v_call: TRBV2; d_call: -; cdr3_aa: CALHPPHQGSDTQYF; cdr3_nt: TGTGCCCTCCATCCACCTCATCAGGGGTCAGATACGCAGTATTTT
clone_size: -; j_call: TRBJ1-1; v_call: TRBV5-1; d_call: -; cdr3_aa: CASSLQTEQNTEAFF; cdr3_nt: TGCGCCAGCAGCTTGCAGACAGAACAGAACACTGAAGCTTTCTTT
clone_size: -; j_call: TRBJ2-7; v_call: TRBV18; d_call: -; cdr3_aa: CASSPTAYEQYF; cdr3_nt: TGTGCCAGCTCTCCGACAGCCTACGAGCAGTACTTC
clone_size: -; j_call: TRBJ2-7; v_call: TRBV7-5; d_call: -; cdr3_aa: CVRSFQGLATYEQYF; cdr3_nt: TGTGTCAGAAGCTTCCAGGGACTAGCGACCTACGAGCAGTACTTC
clone_size: -; j_call: TRBJ2-7; v_call: TRBV7-9; d_call: TRBD2; cdr3_aa: CASSFGLAGATYEQYF; cdr3_nt: TGTGCCAGCAGCTTTGGACTAGCGGGAGCCACCTACGAGCAGTACTTC
clone_size: -; j_call: TRBJ2-5; v_call: TRBV9; d_call: TRBD1; cdr3_aa: CASSVEGQMSQETQYF; cdr3_nt: TGTGCCAGCAGCGTAGAGGGACAGATGTCCCAAGAGACCCAGTACTTC
clone_size: -; j_call: TRBJ2-5; v_call: TRBV28; d_call: TRBD1; cdr3_aa: CAGHGQGAGETQYF; cdr3_nt: TGTGCCGGCCATGGGCAGGGGGCGGGGGAGACCCAGTACTTC
clone_size: -; j_call: TRBJ2-5; v_call: TRBV3-1/TRBV3-2; d_call: TRBD2; cdr3_aa: CASSLQTSGKETQYF; cdr3_nt: TGTGCCAGCAGCCTCCAGACTAGCGGGAAAGAGACCCAGTACTTC
clone_size: once; j_call: TRBJ1-1; v_call: TRBV29-1; d_call: -; cdr3_aa: CSVPGQSGTEAFF; cdr3_nt: TGCAGCGTCCCGGGACAAAGTGGGACTGAAGCTTTCTTT
clone_size: -; j_call: TRBJ2-2; v_call: TRBV2; d_call: -; cdr3_aa: CASRFTGSDGELFF; cdr3_nt: TGTGCCAGCAGGTTCACCGGGAGTGACGGGGAGCTGTTTTTT
clone_size: -; j_call: TRBJ2-7; v_call: TRBV28; d_call: TRBD2; cdr3_aa: CASRRDGLAGEAYEQYF; cdr3_nt: TGTGCCAGCAGACGCGACGGACTAGCGGGAGAGGCCTACGAGCAGTACTTC
clone_size: -; j_call: TRBJ2-5; v_call: TRBV5-4; d_call: -; cdr3_aa: CASSLGDSKETQYF; cdr3_nt: TGTGCCAGCAGCTTGGGCGACAGCAAAGAGACCCAGTACTTC
clone_size: -; j_call: TRBJ2-5; v_call: TRBV7-6; d_call: TRBD1; cdr3_aa: CASSGRQGAETQYF; cdr3_nt: TGTGCCAGCAGCGGACGACAGGGCGCGGAGACCCAGTACTTC
clone_size: once; j_call: TRBJ1-5; v_call: TRBV28; d_call: -; cdr3_aa: CASSLPGNSNQPQHF; cdr3_nt: TGTGCCAGCAGTTTACCGGGAAATAGCAATCAGCCCCAGCATTTT
clone_size: -; j_call: TRBJ2-1; v_call: TRBV27; d_call: -; cdr3_aa: CASSPSVRFRDNEQFF; cdr3_nt: TGTGCCAGCAGCCCCTCAGTCAGGTTTCGAGACAATGAGCAGTTCTTC
clone_size: few; j_call: TRBJ2-1; v_call: TRBV7-8; d_call: -; cdr3_aa: CASSLEVGVLFDEQFF; cdr3_nt: TGTGCCAGCAGCTTAGAGGTGGGAGTCCTCTTTGATGAGCAGTTCTTC
clone_size: few; j_call: TRBJ2-3; v_call: TRBV12-5; d_call: -; cdr3_aa: CASGPDSDTQYF; cdr3_nt: TGTGCTAGTGGTCCGGACAGCGATACGCAGTATTTT
clone_size: -; j_call: TRBJ1-4; v_call: TRBV30; d_call: TRBD1; cdr3_aa: CAWGQGIGEKLFF; cdr3_nt: TGTGCCTGGGGACAGGGGATTGGTGAAAAACTGTTTTTT
clone_size: -; j_call: TRBJ1-1; v_call: TRBV5-6; d_call: -; cdr3_aa: CASSSNRANTEAFF; cdr3_nt: TGTGCCAGCAGCTCAAACAGGGCCAACACTGAAGCTTTCTTT
clone_size: -; j_call: TRBJ1-5; v_call: TRBV2; d_call: -; cdr3_aa: CASKNDRSSNQPQHF; cdr3_nt: TGTGCCAGCAAAAACGACAGGTCTAGCAATCAGCCCCAGCATTTT
clone_size: -; j_call: TRBJ2-7; v_call: TRBV27; d_call: TRBD2; cdr3_aa: CASHGGGETYEQYF; cdr3_nt: TGTGCCAGCCACGGGGGGGGCGAAACCTACGAGCAGTACTTC
clone_size: once; j_call: TRBJ1-5; v_call: TRBV19; d_call: -; cdr3_aa: CASSIPPAGNQPQHF; cdr3_nt: TGTGCCAGTAGTATTCCCCCCGCGGGCAATCAGCCCCAGCATTTT
clone_size: once; j_call: TRBJ2-1; v_call: TRBV7-9; d_call: -; cdr3_aa: CASSLLGLANNEQFF; cdr3_nt: TGTGCCAGCAGCTTATTAGGCCTAGCGAACAATGAGCAGTTCTTC
clone_size: -; j_call: TRBJ2-2; v_call: TRBV29-1; d_call: -; cdr3_aa: CSVTRGGELFF; cdr3_nt: TGCAGCGTTACTCGAGGCGGGGAGCTGTTTTTT
clone_size: -; j_call: TRBJ2-5; v_call: TRBV9; d_call: TRBD2; cdr3_aa: CASSVEAGVWETQYF; cdr3_nt: TGTGCCAGCAGCGTAGAAGCGGGAGTATGGGAGACCCAGTACTTC
clone_size: -; j_call: TRBJ2-1; v_call: TRBV4-1; d_call: TRBD2; cdr3_aa: CASSHLGTSEYNEQFF; cdr3_nt: TGCGCCAGCAGCCACCTTGGGACTAGCGAGTACAATGAGCAGTTCTTC
clone_size: once; j_call: TRBJ1-5; v_call: TRBV6-5; d_call: -; cdr3_aa: CASRSRDSNQPQHF; cdr3_nt: TGTGCCAGCAGGAGCAGGGATAGCAATCAGCCCCAGCATTTT
clone_size: -; j_call: TRBJ2-7; v_call: TRBV24-1; d_call: -; cdr3_aa: CATSDPHYRFSYEQYF; cdr3_nt: TGTGCCACCAGTGACCCTCACTACCGATTCTCCTACGAGCAGTACTTC
clone_size: -; j_call: TRBJ1-2; v_call: TRBV30; d_call: -; cdr3_aa: CAWSSRYRANYGYTF; cdr3_nt: TGTGCCTGGAGTTCCCGGTATAGAGCTAACTATGGCTACACCTTC
clone_size: -; j_call: TRBJ1-1; v_call: TRBV15; d_call: TRBD1; cdr3_aa: CATSRTGSVDQAFF; cdr3_nt: TGTGCCACCAGCAGGACAGGGAGTGTCGACCAAGCTTTCTTT
clone_size: -; j_call: TRBJ1-1; v_call: TRBV9; d_call: -; cdr3_aa: CASSVVMGAEAFF; cdr3_nt: TGTGCCAGCAGCGTAGTCATGGGGGCCGAAGCTTTCTTT
clone_size: -; j_call: TRBJ2-7; v_call: TRBV6-5; d_call: TRBD2; cdr3_aa: CASSYFEAGGVYEQYF; cdr3_nt: TGTGCCAGCAGTTACTTTGAAGCGGGAGGGGTTTACGAGCAGTACTTC
clone_size: -; j_call: TRBJ2-7; v_call: TRBV19; d_call: TRBD1; cdr3_aa: CASSIQDRGPYEQYF; cdr3_nt: TGTGCCAGTAGTATCCAGGACAGGGGGCCGTACGAGCAGTACTTC
clone_size: -; j_call: TRBJ2-5; v_call: TRBV30; d_call: -; cdr3_aa: CAWSGPAKGETQYF; cdr3_nt: TGTGCCTGGAGTGGACCCGCCAAGGGGGAGACCCAGTACTTC
clone_size: -; j_call: TRBJ2-3; v_call: TRBV19; d_call: TRBD2; cdr3_aa: CASRTSGALTDTQYF; cdr3_nt: TGTGCCAGTAGGACTAGCGGGGCCCTCACAGATACGCAGTATTTT
clone_size: -; j_call: TRBJ1-3; v_call: TRBV2; d_call: TRBD1; cdr3_aa: CASRGQGAGNTIYF; cdr3_nt: TGTGCCAGCAGGGGACAGGGGGCAGGAAACACCATATATTTT
clone_size: -; j_call: TRBJ2-1; v_call: TRBV9; d_call: TRBD2; cdr3_aa: CASSVASGRSNEQFF; cdr3_nt: TGTGCCAGCAGCGTAGCTAGCGGGAGATCAAATGAGCAGTTCTTC
clone_size: -; j_call: TRBJ2-2; v_call: TRBV28; d_call: TRBD1; cdr3_aa: CASSHRGRGFSGELFF; cdr3_nt: TGTGCCAGCAGTCACAGGGGAAGAGGGTTTAGCGGGGAGCTGTTTTTT
clone_size: -; j_call: TRBJ1-1; v_call: TRBV29-1; d_call: TRBD1; cdr3_aa: CSGDRANTEAFF; cdr3_nt: TGCAGCGGGGACAGGGCGAACACTGAAGCTTTCTTT
clone_size: -; j_call: TRBJ2-2; v_call: TRBV5-1; d_call: -; cdr3_aa: CASSLSGHPANTGELFF; cdr3_nt: TGCGCCAGCAGCTTATCTGGACACCCCGCGAACACCGGGGAGCTGTTTTTT